These T cell receptor beta chains were read from a single sample in a study of blood T cell repertoires in COVID-19. This table comes from immunoSEQ multiplex PCR, and its TCRdb copy is limited to in-frame clones, with some not included. The sample includes more than 350,000 clones, around 90% of them seen just once. The source material was peripheral blood. These receptors were collected from a woman aged 25 to 45 with COVID-19, enrolled during active disease. Both conserved end residues are part of each CDR3. Each record gives: V gene, D gene, clone size, J gene, CDR3 DNA, CDR3 protein. The D gene is left open where the match is weak. Clone size is given for some rows only: seen once, a few or many times, or a class if the clone is expanded.

>TRBV7-9|-|-|TRBJ2-7
TGTGCCAGCAGCTTAAGCCAGGGCCGCTCCTACGAGCAGTACTTC
CASSLSQGRSYEQYF
>TRBV4-1|-|-|TRBJ1-1
TGCGCCAGCAGCCAAAAAACTCTGGAGGGGAACACTGAAGCTTTCTTT
CASSQKTLEGNTEAFF
>TRBV27|-|-|TRBJ2-1
TGTGCCAGCAGTTTGAATAGGGGTCACAATGAGCAGTTCTTC
CASSLNRGHNEQFF
>TRBV9|-|once|TRBJ2-1
TGTGCCAGCAGCGTAGAGGGTGGACTAAACAATGAGCAGTTCTTC
CASSVEGGLNNEQFF
>TRBV6-6|TRBD1|once|TRBJ2-7
TGTGCCAGCAGTTACTCGGGAAGTACAGGGGTTTCAGAATTC
CASSYSGSTGVSEF
>TRBV2|-|once|TRBJ2-1
TGTGCCACCAACGCCGCCCGGGTTGATGAGCAGTTCTTC
CATNAARVDEQFF
>TRBV21-1|-|-|TRBJ1-2
TGTGCCAGCAGCAAGTATTTGACAAGCCCGTCTAGCTACACCTTC
CASSKYLTSPSSYTF
>TRBV23-1|-|-|TRBJ2-7
TGCGCCAGCAGACCGCCCGAGGGAAGGGAGGACGACGAGCAGTACTTC
CASRPPEGREDDEQYF
>TRBV27|-|once|TRBJ1-1
TGTGCCAGCAGGACGACAGGGAACACTGAAGCTTTCTTT
CASRTTGNTEAFF
>TRBV10-3|TRBD2|once|TRBJ2-1
TGTGCCATCAGTGAGTGGGTGATGAGCGGGAGGGCCGGTCACAATGAGCAGTTCTTC
CAISEWVMSGRAGHNEQFF
>TRBV6-2/TRBV6-3|TRBD1|-|TRBJ1-1
TGTGCCAGCAGTTACCCGACAGGGAGATTATTCCTCGACACTGAAGCTTTCTTT
CASSYPTGRLFLDTEAFF
>TRBV29-1|-|-|TRBJ2-1
TGCAGCGTGCCGGGCAATGAGCAGTTCTTC
CSVPGNEQFF
>TRBV5-1|-|-|TRBJ2-7
TGCGCCAGCAGCTTGGGGACAGCTCGGGGCGAGCAGTACTTC
CASSLGTARGEQYF
>TRBV6-5|-|few|TRBJ1-2
TGTGCCAGCAGTACGCCCCCAGGCCGTGAGCTCACCTTC
CASSTPPGRELTF
>TRBV2|-|-|TRBJ2-1
TGTGCCAGCAGTGCTTTATTGAGCTACAATGAGCAGTTCTTC
CASSALLSYNEQFF
>TRBV24-1|-|-|TRBJ1-6
TGTGCCACCAGTGCCGCAGGGACAAATTCACCCCTCCACTTT
CATSAAGTNSPLHF
>TRBV2|TRBD1|-|TRBJ1-1
TGTGCCAGCAGTGAACCGGGACAGGATCACCACGGAGCTTTCTTT
CASSEPGQDHHGAFF
>TRBV3-1/TRBV3-2|TRBD1|-|TRBJ1-2
TGTGCCAGCAGCCCGCCTCGGACAGGGGGCGGCTACACCTTC
CASSPPRTGGGYTF
>TRBV6-2/TRBV6-3|-|-|TRBJ2-1
TGTGCCGGCAGTTCCCGGGTGAATGAGCAGTTCTTC
CAGSSRVNEQFF
>TRBV6-2/TRBV6-3|-|once|TRBJ2-7
TGTGCCAGCAGCCGGGACATAGGCTACGAGCAGTACTTC
CASSRDIGYEQYF